Detailed here is one T cell receptor beta chain. V shed 0 bases, J shed 6 bases, and the junction held 6 bases outside the gene matches. In germline, CDR1 is SGHKS, CDR2 YYEKEE (reference sequence). The CDR3 extends over 16 amino acids. The data stem from a study of blood T cell repertoires in COVID-19. The data were produced by immunoSEQ multiplex PCR, yet TCRdb's version contains in-frame clones alone and is incomplete. Altogether 200,000 to 250,000 clones are present, roughly four fifths being singletons, with the ten largest covering 5.2%. The TCR sequence derives from a woman in her 70s with COVID-19, enrolled during active disease. Sequenced material: peripheral blood. V usage is TRBV5-5 and J usage is TRBJ2-1; 10 bases are shared with TRBD2. For the CDR3, the DNA is TGTGCCAGCAGCTTGGTAACCTCTAGCGGGAGCAATGAGCAGTTCTTC. Protein product: CASSLVTSSGSNEQFF.